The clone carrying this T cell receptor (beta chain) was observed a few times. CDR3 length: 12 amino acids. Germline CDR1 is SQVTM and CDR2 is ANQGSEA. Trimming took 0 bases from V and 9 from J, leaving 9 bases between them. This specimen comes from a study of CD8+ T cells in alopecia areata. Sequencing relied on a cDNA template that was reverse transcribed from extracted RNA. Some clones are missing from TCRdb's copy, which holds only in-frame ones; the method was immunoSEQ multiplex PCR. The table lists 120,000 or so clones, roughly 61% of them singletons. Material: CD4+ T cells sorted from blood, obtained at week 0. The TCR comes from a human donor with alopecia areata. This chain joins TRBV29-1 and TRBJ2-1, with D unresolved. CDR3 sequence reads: CSVEEGPVEQFF. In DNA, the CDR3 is TGCAGCGTTGAAGAGGGCCCGGTTGAGCAGTTCTTC.